Following are 10 T cell receptor beta chains from one sample sequenced in a study of cytomegalovirus exposure and HLA in healthy donors. Sequencing was performed with immunoSEQ multiplex PCR; in TCRdb, only in-frame clones are kept and a portion is missing. The data contain about 140,000 clones, about 90% of them seen just once; the ten biggest clones take up 2.9%. The source material was PBMCs. These receptors all come from a man aged 18 to 29 in good health and CMV-seronegative.

The chain employs TRBV6-5 and TRBJ1-4; D unresolved. The V end lost 6 bases, the J end lost 8 bases, and 19 bases lay between the germline ends. The germline CDR1 and CDR2 sequences are MNHEY and SVGAGI. The CDR3 consists of 15 residues. CDR3 region: CASRPPGRGREKLFF. The CDR3 DNA reads as TGTGCCAGCAGACCCCCGGGGAGAGGTCGGGAAAAACTGTTTTTT.

The chain is built from TRBV6-1 and TRBJ1-1; D is perhaps TRBD1 (5 bases). Germline V gene sequence: CDR1 MNHNS, CDR2 SASEGT. Trimming left V 4 bases short and J 13 bases short, with 13 bases between. CDR3 length: 11 residues. The CDR3 protein is CASSAGYFDFF. As DNA, the CDR3 is TGTGCCAGCAGTGCAGGGTATTTCGATTTCTTT.

V gene TRBV7-2 combines with J gene TRBJ2-7; D call uncertain. Germline V gene sequence: CDR1 SGHTA, CDR2 FQGNSA. The V gene lost 1 base and the J gene lost 3 bases, with 13 bases spanning the gap. This CDR3 is built from 15 residues. The CDR3 is CASSLGPAENYEQYF. The CDR3, as DNA: TGTGCCAGCAGCTTAGGACCGGCGGAAAACTACGAGCAGTACTTC. Using reference TRBV7-2 and TRBJ2-7 for the parts outside the CDR3, the full variable domain is GAGVSQSPSNKVTEKGKDVELRCDPISGHTALYWYRQSLGQGLEFLIYFQGNSAPDKSGLPSDRFSAERTGGSVSTLTIQRTQQEDSAVYLCASSLGPAENYEQYFGPGTRLTVT.

The chain is built from TRBV13 and TRBJ1-6; the D is unclear. CDR1 and CDR2 from the germline V gene are PRHDT and FYEKMQ (reference sequence). The CDR3 extends over 14 amino acids. With 0 bases removed from V and 8 bases from J, the gap between germline ends came to 8 bases. As DNA, the CDR3 is TGTGCCAGCAGCTTAGGTATGAGTTATTCACCCCTCCACTTT. The encoded protein is CASSLGMSYSPLHF.

The rearrangement joins TRBV6-1 to TRBJ1-4; TRBD1 aligns across 9 bases. CDR1 and CDR2 from the germline V gene are MNHNS and SASEGT. The CDR3 loop spans 15 amino acids. With V trimmed by 3 bases and J by 8 bases, 7 bases remained unmatched. The CDR3 bases are TGTGCCAGCAGTGACCAGACAGGGGGGAAGGAAAAACTGTTTTTT. This gives the protein CASSDQTGGKEKLFF.

The genes are TRBV11-2 and TRBJ2-1; 14 bases map to TRBD2. The germline V gene encodes CDR1 SGHAT and CDR2 FQNNGV. The CDR3 has 15 amino acids. J was trimmed by 9 bases and V by 5 bases; bases with no gene match: 6. This CDR3 is CASSPGLAGVSEQFF. In nucleotides, the CDR3 is TGTGCCAGCAGCCCGGGACTAGCGGGAGTTAGTGAGCAGTTCTTC. Full variable domain (missing parts from reference TRBV11-2 and TRBJ2-1): EAGVAQSPRYKIIEKRQSVAFWCNPISGHATLYWYQQILGQGPKLLIQFQNNGVVDDSQLPKDRFSAERLKGVDSTLKIQPAKLEDSAVYLCASSPGLAGVSEQFFGPGTRLTVL.

The chain couples TRBV11-2 to TRBJ2-1, with TRBD2 matching over 12 bases. CDR1 and CDR2 from the germline V gene are SGHAT and FQNNGV. V was pared by 0 bases and J by 3 bases, with 9 bases of the junction left unmatched. CDR3 length equals 19 residues. The CDR3 is CASSLDELAGGLFYNEQFF. The CDR3 DNA sequence: TGTGCCAGCAGCTTAGATGAGCTAGCGGGGGGGCTATTCTACAATGAGCAGTTCTTC. The variable domain in full, completed from reference TRBV11-2 and TRBJ2-1, reads EAGVAQSPRYKIIEKRQSVAFWCNPISGHATLYWYQQILGQGPKLLIQFQNNGVVDDSQLPKDRFSAERLKGVDSTLKIQPAKLEDSAVYLCASSLDELAGGLFYNEQFFGPGTRLTVL.

The chain carries TRBV19 and TRBJ2-3; 7 bases agree with TRBD1. Germline V lookup: CDR1 LNHDA, CDR2 SQIVND (reference sequence). The V segment lost 4 bases and the J segment 2 bases; nucleotides outside the gene matches: 9. The CDR3 covers 16 residues. For the CDR3, the DNA is TGTGCCAGTAGTACACTCCCGGGACAGCTCACAGATACGCAGTATTTT. Its translation is CASSTLPGQLTDTQYF.

V and J are TRBV7-8 and TRBJ1-1; no firm D call. Trimming removed 1 base at V and 4 bases at J, with 13 bases between. Germline V gene lookup returns CDR1 SGHVS and CDR2 FQNEAQ. The CDR3 contains 15 residues. In nucleotides, the CDR3 is TGTGCCAGCAGCTTAGGGTTCGGAGGGAGCACTGAAGCTTTCTTT. It specifies CASSLGFGGSTEAFF.

Concerning this clone: It is unclear where the CDR3 begins or ends on the DNA, so no DNA is shown, and the CDR3 is as TCRdb lists it. V is TRBV1 and J is TRBJ1-2. TRBV1 is designated a pseudogene. A total of 20 residues make up the CDR3, ends included. The CDR3 region is CTSSQDWGVGIDYTNYGYTF.